This T cell receptor (beta chain) was captured in a study of STAT5B mutations in CD4+ large granular lymphocyte leukemia (dated by TCRdb to about 2022). With regard to the full study: Among healthy controls, the CDR3 'QG' motif was associated with a particular HLA allele. The study compared the TCRbeta repertoires of patients with CD4+ T-cell large granular lymphocyte leukemia against the TCRbeta repertoires of healthy blood donors. Flow cytometry on FACSCanto II or FACSVerse showed that the purified fractions were more than 95% pure among lymphocytes.

On this clone itself: Its antigen has not been determined. Per-nucleotide qualities are absent, and no much larger clonotype sits a single base away.

The study at large found these results: Main leukemic clonotypes were private to each patient, although roughly 24% of the main leukemic clonotypes were found at low frequency in the non-leukemic repertoires of other patients. Greater clonality appeared to be present in CD4-sorted patient repertoires than in healthy CD4+ repertoires, and the difference was retained after the putative leukemic clones were removed. Enrichment of TRBV06-family usage was observed among the top patient clones (8/27) relative to healthy controls (2/35). The data were not HLA-matched, and the higher clonality in CD4+ T-LGLL than in CD8+ T-LGLL could be due to the relatively small sample size.

The immunoSEQ assay at survey resolution was used to sequence TCRbeta rearrangements from genomic DNA. On the authors' methods: In the TCR sequencing data, the lowest productive clonotype frequency that could be detected was 2.59 x 10-5. Only productive TCRbeta rearrangements, meaning sequences that were complete and in-frame, were kept for the analyses. Simpson clonality, calculated in the immunoSEQ Analyzer version 3.0, was used as the measure of sample clonality. Clones were grouped by frequency into very rare, small, medium, large (1-20%) or hyperexpanded (>20%) categories. OLGA 1.2.3 estimated generation probabilities, VDJtools produced V-gene circos plots, VDJdb was queried for specificities, and GLIPH identified CDR3 motifs. Entries here come from immuneACCESS through TCRdb and include only in-frame sequences with V and J called. Some clones fail to appear in such tables; in the studies checked, an unresolved V gene covers under half of the shortfall, and the cause of the remainder is unknown. The V and J calls and clone size come from that table; D and trimming were worked out from the DNA. The sample yields 38,000 or so clones; roughly 85% were counted once. 1% to 1.5% of the sample is held by the ten biggest clonotypes.

V has 6 bases trimmed and J has 6 bases trimmed; junction bases matching no gene number 7. The germline V gene gives CDR1 as MDHEN and CDR2 as SYDVKM. From the cysteine through the phenylalanine, the CDR3 covers 13 amino acids. Only the CDR3 portion is preserved as DNA: 39 bases, with reading frame beginning at the first base. The healthy controls were 30 to 45 blood donors, and the buffy coats of these donors were supplied by the Finnish Red Cross blood service. All TCR-sequenced material derived from peripheral blood: patient blood samples and healthy donor buffy coats. Ficoll-Hypaque gradient centrifugation was used to isolate peripheral blood mononuclear cells. For the healthy controls, CD4+ cells were obtained from buffy coats by magnetic purification. The Gentra Puregene Cell and Tissue kit was used to extract genomic DNA, and a Qubit 2.0 fluorometer was used to measure the amount of genomic DNA.

The source is a human donor in good health. The sequence joins TRBV28 to TRBJ2-7; 8 central nucleotides agree with TRBD1. Material for sequencing was CD4+ T cells from blood buffy coats. CDR3 sequence: CASREQGVVEQYF. DNA sequence: TGTGCCAGCAGGGAACAGGGGGTGGTCGAGCAGTACTTC.